A selection of T cell receptor beta chains follows, all from one sample in a study of radiotherapy plus CTLA-4 blockade in lung cancer. The table came from immunoSEQ multiplex PCR; TCRdb's copy has only in-frame clones and leaves some out. The sample holds roughly 90,000 clones, 60% to 80% seen once. This material consisted of peripheral blood, taken from a patient treated with radiotherapy plus ipilimumab. Every receptor here comes from a human donor with non-small cell lung cancer that progressed on radiotherapy plus ipilimumab. CDR3s include the opening cysteine and the closing phenylalanine or tryptophan. D genes are given only for firm matches. Rows may omit the clone size; those that give it use once, few, many or a size class.

CDR3 length	J gene	clone size	D gene	V gene	CDR3 protein	CDR3 DNA
16	TRBJ1-1	-	-	TRBV27	CASSSLLGSGNTEAFF	TGTGCCAGCAGTTCCCTCTTAGGGTCGGGGAACACTGAAGCTTTCTTT
13	TRBJ2-3	-	-	TRBV19	CASSRKGTDTQYF	TGTGCCAGTAGCCGGAAGGGAACAGATACGCAGTATTTT
14	TRBJ1-2	-	TRBD1	TRBV2	CASSDGTGFYGYTF	TGTGCCAGCAGTGACGGGACAGGATTCTATGGCTACACCTTC
14	TRBJ2-3	-	TRBD2	TRBV6-5	CATTSGGATDTQYF	TGTGCCACGACTAGCGGGGGGGCCACGGATACGCAGTATTTT
15	TRBJ1-2	-	-	TRBV18	CASSPPGQANYGYTF	TGTGCCAGCTCACCCCCGGGACAAGCTAACTATGGCTACACCTTC
13	TRBJ2-3	-	TRBD2	TRBV29-1	CSASSGGADTQYF	TGCAGCGCCTCTAGCGGGGGGGCAGATACGCAGTATTTT
16	TRBJ1-1	-	-	TRBV5-1	CASSLGGRTRNTEAFF	TGCGCCAGCAGCTTGGGGGGCCGGACAAGAAACACTGAAGCTTTCTTT
13	TRBJ2-7	few	TRBD1	TRBV10-3	CAISDRYRGEQYF	TGTGCCATCAGTGACCGATACAGGGGCGAGCAGTACTTC
15	TRBJ1-2	-	-	TRBV7-9	CASSLVQGSPYGYTF	TGTGCCAGCAGCTTGGTACAGGGATCCCCCTATGGCTACACCTTC
13	TRBJ2-4	-	-	TRBV13	CASSLGGGDIQYF	TGTGCCAGCAGCTTAGGTGGGGGAGACATTCAGTACTTC
13	TRBJ2-1	-	-	TRBV11-2	CASSLGPGRVQFF	TGTGCCAGCAGCTTAGGTCCCGGACGGGTGCAGTTCTTC
15	TRBJ2-2	-	TRBD2	TRBV11-3	CASSSSRGGNGELFF	TGTGCCAGCAGCTCATCACGGGGGGGGAACGGGGAGCTGTTTTTT
13	TRBJ1-6	-	-	TRBV19	CASSIRANSPLHF	TGTGCCAGTAGTATTAGGGCGAATTCACCCCTCCACTTT
14	TRBJ1-5	-	TRBD1	TRBV28	CASTPGQNNQPQHF	TGTGCCAGCACCCCGGGACAGAACAATCAGCCCCAGCATTTT
15	TRBJ2-3	once	-	TRBV6-6	CASSLGLDSTDTQYF	TGTGCCAGCAGTTTGGGGCTAGACAGCACAGATACGCAGTATTTT
15	TRBJ2-1	-	-	TRBV21-1	CASARSLRAYNEQFF	TGTGCCAGCGCCCGGAGCCTCAGAGCCTACAATGAGCAGTTCTTC
19	TRBJ2-6	-	TRBD1	TRBV11-3	CASSDTRQGAVGGANVLTF	TGTGCCAGCAGCGATACTAGACAGGGGGCAGTAGGTGGGGCCAACGTCCTGACTTTC
15	TRBJ1-1	-	TRBD1	TRBV27	CASSLRTGLIDWAFF	TGTGCCAGCAGTTTACGGACAGGCCTCATCGACTGGGCTTTCTTT
12	TRBJ1-1	-	-	TRBV28	CASSTAYDGAFF	TGTGCCAGCAGTACAGCGTACGACGGGGCTTTCTTT
16	TRBJ1-4	-	-	TRBV9	CASSVSSGSMGEKLFF	TGTGCCAGCAGCGTCAGCTCCGGGTCCATGGGCGAAAAACTGTTTTTT
19	TRBJ2-6	-	TRBD1	TRBV7-9	CASSPPFRDRASGANVLTF	TGTGCCAGCAGTCCGCCTTTTAGGGACAGGGCCTCTGGGGCCAACGTCCTGACTTTC
20	TRBJ2-7	-	TRBD1	TRBV6-1	CASSVPGQGSHSPQFYEQYF	TGTGCCAGCAGTGTCCCGGGACAGGGTTCCCATTCTCCCCAGTTCTACGAGCAGTACTTC
13	TRBJ1-2	-	-	TRBV11-1	CASSLKPTYGYTF	TGTGCCAGCAGCTTAAAACCAACCTATGGCTACACCTTC
16	TRBJ1-6	-	-	TRBV4-1	CASSQARADYNSPLHF	TGCGCCAGCAGCCAAGCCAGGGCGGACTATAATTCACCCCTCCACTTT
12	TRBJ2-7	medium-sized	-	TRBV5-6	CASSFGGSEQYF	TGTGCCAGCAGCTTCGGCGGCTCCGAGCAGTACTTC
15	TRBJ2-7	few	TRBD2	TRBV6-5	CASSYSGTSVYEQYF	TGTGCCAGCAGTTACTCCGGGACTAGCGTCTACGAGCAGTACTTC
16	TRBJ1-1	-	-	TRBV27	CASSFRVGAPPTEAFF	TGTGCCAGCAGTTTTCGGGTGGGCGCGCCGCCAACTGAAGCTTTCTTT
11	TRBJ1-2	-	-	TRBV5-1	CASSLEGGYTF	TGCGCCAGCAGCTTGGAGGGTGGCTACACCTTC
12	TRBJ2-1	-	-	TRBV5-4	CASGLQGYEQFF	TGTGCCAGCGGGTTACAGGGCTATGAGCAGTTCTTC
18	TRBJ2-1	-	-	TRBV28	CASTTLTRGGRSYNEQFF	TGTGCCAGCACCACCCTTACGAGGGGGGGCCGAAGCTACAATGAGCAGTTCTTC
16	TRBJ2-2	-	-	TRBV4-2	CASSQNPDSNTGELFF	TGTGCCAGCAGCCAAAATCCAGACAGTAACACCGGGGAGCTGTTTTTT
17	TRBJ2-6	-	TRBD1	TRBV10-2	CASTLDRPGSGANVLTF	TGCGCCAGCACCCTGGACAGGCCTGGCTCTGGGGCCAACGTCCTGACTTTC
15	TRBJ2-7	few	-	TRBV28	CASRLRPASSYEQYF	TGTGCCAGCAGACTACGCCCGGCATCCTCCTACGAGCAGTACTTC
18	TRBJ2-2	-	-	TRBV9	CASSVESGWGSDTGELFF	TGTGCCAGCAGCGTAGAGTCAGGGTGGGGGTCTGACACCGGGGAGCTGTTTTTT
12	TRBJ1-5	-	-	TRBV7-6	CASSYSNQPQHF	TGTGCCAGCAGCTATAGCAATCAGCCCCAGCATTTT
16	TRBJ2-2	-	TRBD2	TRBV9	CASSFRTSGNTGELFF	TGTGCCAGCAGCTTCCGGACTAGCGGGAACACCGGGGAGCTGTTTTTT
15	TRBJ2-7	-	-	TRBV6-5	CASSLSAPEVYEQYF	TGTGCCAGCAGCCTCTCCGCCCCGGAGGTCTACGAGCAGTACTTC
15	TRBJ1-6	-	-	TRBV30	CAWRGQGTYNSPLHF	TGTGCCTGGAGAGGACAAGGGACCTATAATTCACCCCTCCACTTT
16	TRBJ2-7	-	-	TRBV4-3	CASSQDRASLGHEQYF	TGCGCCAGCAGCCAAGATCGGGCTAGTTTAGGCCACGAGCAGTACTTC
16	TRBJ2-2	few	TRBD2	TRBV7-8	CASSPRLAGYTGELFF	TGTGCCAGCAGCCCGCGACTAGCGGGGTACACCGGGGAGCTGTTTTTT
14	TRBJ1-2	-	-	TRBV2	CASSERGGAYGYTF	TGTGCCAGCAGTGAAAGGGGGGGGGCCTATGGCTACACCTTC
15	TRBJ2-7	-	TRBD1	TRBV7-2	CASSLFWDSSYEQYF	TGTGCCAGCAGCTTATTCTGGGACAGCTCCTACGAGCAGTACTTC
16	TRBJ1-1	-	-	TRBV2	CASRRRLVGGGTEAFF	TGTGCCAGCAGACGACGCTTGGTGGGGGGCGGTACTGAAGCTTTCTTT
17	TRBJ2-5	-	TRBD2	TRBV9	CASSWGGDPRRKETQYF	TGTGCCAGCAGTTGGGGGGGGGACCCCCGCCGGAAAGAGACCCAGTACTTC
17	TRBJ2-1	-	-	TRBV19	CASSTPVGGRAGNEQFF	TGTGCCAGTAGTACCCCGGTAGGGGGGAGGGCGGGCAATGAGCAGTTCTTC
14	TRBJ2-2	-	TRBD1	TRBV6-1	CASVRQGNTGELFF	TGTGCCAGCGTTAGACAGGGGAATACCGGGGAGCTGTTTTTT
12	TRBJ2-2	-	-	TRBV29-1	CSGYTLTGELFF	TGCAGCGGCTATACTTTAACCGGGGAGCTGTTTTTT
15	TRBJ1-6	-	-	TRBV7-2	CASSFTGQTYSPLHF	TGTGCCAGCAGCTTTACCGGACAGACATATTCACCCCTCCACTTT
16	TRBJ2-3	-	-	TRBV7-2	CASSLFYRVKTDTQYF	TGTGCCAGCAGCTTATTCTACAGGGTAAAAACAGATACGCAGTATTTT
15	TRBJ1-2	-	-	TRBV6-1	CASRAGLGRDYGYTF	TGTGCCAGCAGAGCGGGGCTGGGCAGGGACTATGGCTACACCTTC
13	TRBJ2-1	-	-	TRBV7-3	CASSSWSLGEQFF	TGTGCCAGCAGCTCCTGGAGTTTGGGTGAGCAGTTCTTC
15	TRBJ1-6	-	-	TRBV30	CAWSVLAGSNSPLHF	TGTGCCTGGAGTGTATTAGCAGGGAGTAATTCACCCCTCCACTTT
16	TRBJ1-1	-	-	TRBV6-1	CASSDFGSSRNTEAFF	TGTGCCAGCAGTGACTTCGGTAGCAGTCGGAACACTGAAGCTTTCTTT
17	TRBJ1-5	-	TRBD1	TRBV19	CASTPLGGTGGGQPQHF	TGTGCCAGTACTCCATTGGGAGGGACAGGGGGCGGTCAGCCCCAGCATTTT
13	TRBJ1-5	-	-	TRBV6-6	CASSPDSNQPQHF	TGTGCCAGCAGCCCCGATAGCAATCAGCCCCAGCATTTT
15	TRBJ2-3	-	TRBD2	TRBV7-2	CASSGLAGSTDTQYF	TGTGCCAGCAGTGGACTAGCGGGGTCCACAGATACGCAGTATTTT
19	TRBJ2-1	-	TRBD2	TRBV18	CASSPLSSGRDSSYNEQFF	TGTGCCAGCTCACCACTATCCAGCGGGAGAGATTCCTCCTACAATGAGCAGTTCTTC